The 25 T cell receptor beta chains listed next were all sequenced from one sample in a study of blood T cells in healthy people across ages. A second about 6 to 11 cycle PCR used barcoded and J-beta primers. TCRdb re-called the 5' RACE reads with MiXCR, one entry per CDR3 protein. This table has approximately 680,000 distinct CDR3 sequences, approximately 29% appearing once. The specimen was blood. All receptors come from a woman older than 75 in good health.

This clonotype was detected only a few times. One end of the junction fails to match germline, which may point to a read error. This chain uses TRBV5-6 with TRBJ1-1; no clear D gene. CDR1 and CDR2 (germline): SGHDT, YYEEEE. The CDR3 sequence is 14 residues long. CDR3 nucleotide sequence: TGTGCCAGCAGCTTGGGACGCAAGGTCTCTGAAGTTTTCTTT. Its translation is CASSLGRKVSEVFF.

This clonotype was counted ten times or more. The genes are TRBV7-2 and TRBJ1-5; the D is unclear. The germline CDR1 and CDR2 sequences are SGHTA and FQGNSA. V was trimmed by 3 bases and J by 0 bases, leaving 12 bases between them. The CDR3 is 16 amino acids. In nucleotides, the CDR3 is TGTGCCAGCAGCTTCACCGGAACCCCTAGCAATCAGCCCCAGCATTTT. Translating gives CASSFTGTPSNQPQHF.

This clonotype was counted many times. This sequence joins TRBV12-3 or TRBV12-4 and TRBJ1-4; D gene ambiguous. Trimming removed 7 bases at V and 2 bases at J, with 11 bases between. CDR3 length: 14 residues. The CDR3 protein is CASTDRRTNEKLFF. DNA for the CDR3: TGTGCCAGCACCGATCGCCGGACTAATGAAAAACTGTTTTTT.

This clonotype came up a few times. The chain is built from TRBV5-1 and TRBJ2-3; no clear D. The CDR3 runs 17 residues. V dropped 0 bases and J dropped 7 bases, with 21 bases sitting between them. In germline, CDR1 is SGHRS, CDR2 YFSETQ. The CDR3 DNA sequence: TGCGCCAGCAGCTTGGGTCCCCATCTTAAGTCCCCGCATACGCAGTATTTT. Amino acid sequence: CASSLGPHLKSPHTQYF.

The sample holds many counts of this clonotype. The rearrangement joins TRBV15 to TRBJ2-5; weak D call: TRBD1 (6 bases). The CDR3 length is 15 residues. Germline CDR1 is LNHNV and CDR2 is YYDKDF (reference sequence). Trimming removed 0 bases from V and 5 bases from J, with 13 bases in between. The CDR3 nucleotides are TGTGCCACCAGCAGAGAGACACAGGGTTTGGAGACCCAGTACTTC. Translating it yields CATSRETQGLETQYF.

In its sample, this clonotype was seen many times. This chain connects TRBV3-1 to TRBJ1-1; 11 bases line up with TRBD1. The CDR3 extends over 15 amino acids. J lost 4 bases, V lost 3 bases, and 4 bases had no gene match. The germline V gene has CDR1 LGHDT and CDR2 YNNKEL (reference sequence). The CDR3 bases are TGTGCCAGCAGCCACCGGACAGGGGGCTTCACTGAAGCTTTCTTT. Its translation: CASSHRTGGFTEAFF. The full variable domain, rest sourced from reference TRBV3-1 and TRBJ1-1, is DTAVSQTPKYLVTQMGNDKSIKCEQNLGHDTMYWYKQDSKKFLKIMFSYNNKELIINETVPNRFSPKSPDKAHLNLHINSLELGDSAVYFCASSHRTGGFTEAFFGQGTRLTVV.

The chain combines TRBV20-1 with TRBJ2-7; 9 nucleotides match TRBD2. The trim removed 0 bases at V and 7 bases at J, leaving 13 bases unmatched. Germline-derived CDR1 and CDR2 are DFQATT and SNEGSKA (reference sequence). This CDR3 spans 16 amino acids. The CDR3 is CSARDRRLADYNEQYF. The CDR3 DNA reads TGCAGTGCTAGAGATCGGAGACTAGCGGACTACAATGAGCAGTACTTC.

This clonotype came up a few times. The gene calls are TRBV30 and TRBJ1-1; 7 nucleotides line up with TRBD1. The length of the CDR3 is 14 residues. The germline CDR1 and CDR2 sequences are GTSNPN and SVGIG (reference sequence). Losses at the gene ends were 5 bases for V and 5 bases for J; bases not matched to a gene: 11. The CDR3 sequence: CAWGRDSEQTEAFF. The CDR3 coding sequence is TGTGCCTGGGGCCGGGACAGTGAACAGACTGAAGCTTTCTTT.

A word on this clonotype: A read error may explain this, as a much larger clone is one base away. This chain joins TRBV7-9 and TRBJ2-6; D remains unclear. Germline assignment: CDR1 SEHNR and CDR2 FQNEAQ (reference sequence). This CDR3 region has 16 residues. In DNA form, the CDR3 reads TGTGCCAGCAGCATAGCATTGGCGTCTGGGGCCAACGTCCTGACTTTC. This translates into CASSIALASGANVLTF.

This chain joins TRBV20-1 and TRBJ1-5; 7 positions match TRBD1. CDR3 length: 17 residues. Germline V lookup: CDR1 DFQATT, CDR2 SNEGSKA (reference sequence). J gave up 5 bases and V 6 bases, and 19 bases lay outside the gene matches. This chain's CDR3 is CSALPGQLGSWDQPQHF. In DNA, the CDR3 is TGCAGTGCCCTCCCGGGACAGTTGGGTTCTTGGGATCAGCCCCAGCATTTT.

This clonotype has ten or more counts. The chain combines TRBV7-9 with TRBJ1-4; D is possibly TRBD1 (5 bases). In germline, CDR1 is SEHNR, CDR2 FQNEAQ (reference sequence). Trimming took 1 base from V and 7 from J, leaving 7 bases between them. The CDR3 covers 13 residues. The CDR3 spells CASSLGRGEKLFF. DNA for the CDR3: TGTGCCAGCAGCTTAGGGAGGGGTGAAAAACTGTTTTTT.

This clonotype was detected a few times. Since a much larger clone is just one base distant, this may be a read error. V is TRBV6-2 or TRBV6-3 and J is TRBJ2-5; TRBD2 matches at 10 bases. Germline lookup yields CDR1 MNHEY and CDR2 SVGEGT. The CDR3 sequence is 15 residues long. Trimming removed 6 bases from V and 11 bases from J; junction bases left unmatched: 15. CDR3: CASRPSGGSYNEQYF. In DNA form, the CDR3 reads TGTGCCAGCAGACCTAGCGGGGGATCCTACAATGAGCAGTACTTC.

A word on this clonotype: A much more abundant neighbour one base away suggests this may be a read error. V and J are TRBV7-9 and TRBJ2-1; D gene uncertain. Looked up from germline, CDR1 is SEHNR and CDR2 is FQNEAQ (reference sequence). The CDR3 covers 14 residues. Trimming cost V 0 bases and J 0 bases, with 3 bases left between them. CDR3 nucleotides: TGTGCCAGCAGCTTAGCCACCTCCTACAATGAGCAGTTCTTC. Translated, it gives CASSLATSYNEQFF.

Comments on this clonotype: Just one base apart from a much larger clone, this may be a read error. The chain combines TRBV5-6 with TRBJ1-1, with D perhaps TRBD1 (6 bases). Per the germline V gene, CDR1 is SGHDT and CDR2 is YYEEEE. V lost 3 bases, J lost 3 bases, and 12 bases lay in between. The CDR3 runs to 14 residues. The CDR3 nucleotides are TGTGCCAGCAGCTGGGAAGGGACACACACTGAAGCTTTCTTT. Translation: CASSWEGTHTEAFF.

In its sample, this clonotype was seen many times. V is TRBV7-3 and J is TRBJ2-1, with TRBD2 as a possible D gene (6 bases). Trimming cost V 1 base and J 7 bases, with 11 bases left between them. Per the germline V gene, CDR1 is SGHTA and CDR2 is FQGTGA. The CDR3 contains 14 residues. CDR3 in DNA: TGTGCCAGCAGCTTAAGTGGAGGGATGAATGAGCAGTTCTTC. Protein sequence: CASSLSGGMNEQFF.

The chain joins TRBV15 to TRBJ2-1, with 12 positions matching TRBD2. Germline lookup yields CDR1 LNHNV and CDR2 YYDKDF (reference sequence). This CDR3 spans 15 amino acids. The J segment lost 4 bases and the V segment lost 5 bases, leaving 3 bases of the junction unmatched. CDR3 nucleotides: TGTGCCACCAGCCTCGGACTAGCGGGGTACAATGAGCAGTTCTTC. This codes for CATSLGLAGYNEQFF. The full variable domain, in which reference TRBV15 and TRBJ2-1 provide the parts outside the CDR3, is DAMVIQNPRYQVTQFGKPVTLSCSQTLNHNVMYWYQQKSSQAPKLLFHYYDKDFNNEADTPDNFQSRRPNTSFCFLDIRSPGLGDTAMYLCATSLGLAGYNEQFFGPGTRLTVL.

The rearrangement links TRBV7-2 to TRBJ1-2; TRBD1 matches 7 bases. This CDR3 is built from 16 residues. Germline trimming cut 4 bases from V and 1 base from J; bases unmatched to any gene: 9. CDR1 and CDR2 (germline): SGHTA, FQGNSA. The CDR3 DNA reads TGTGCCAGCAGCTCATACCCCAGGGGGAGTAACTATGGCTACACCTTC. Translated, it gives CASSSYPRGSNYGYTF.

This clonotype has at least ten counts. For the CDR3, the DNA is TGTGCCAGCAGTTATGGCAGAGTCACAGATACGCAGTATTTT. Protein: CASSYGRVTDTQYF. The V call is TRBV6-5, the J call TRBJ2-3; D remains unclear. The CDR3 loop spans 14 amino acids. Trimming removed 3 bases at V and 2 bases at J, with 9 bases between. CDR1 and CDR2 from the germline V gene are MNHEY and SVGAGI.

This clonotype has a count of ten or more. The chain employs TRBV5-1 and TRBJ2-1; 8 nucleotides align to TRBD1. This CDR3 is built from 13 residues. Per germline, CDR1 SGHRS and CDR2 YFSETQ. After removal of 3 bases from V and 7 bases from J, the junction contained 3 bases not matched to a gene. The CDR3 DNA reads as TGCGCCAGCAGCTGGACAGGGTGGAATGAGCAGTTCTTC. Its translation: CASSWTGWNEQFF.

This clonotype was found many times. The gene calls are TRBV12-3 or TRBV12-4 and TRBJ1-4; D is undetermined. This CDR3 contains 12 residues. V was trimmed by 6 bases and J by 7 bases, leaving 9 bases between them. The CDR3 loop reads CASSPRREKLFF. CDR3 bases: TGTGCCAGCAGCCCCCGGCGTGAAAAACTGTTTTTT.

This clonotype was detected many times. This chain connects TRBV5-1 to TRBJ2-1; the match to TRBD2 covers 14 bases. The CDR3 covers 14 residues. Germline V lookup: CDR1 SGHRS, CDR2 YFSETQ. J gave up 7 bases and V 7 bases, and 4 bases lay outside the gene matches. The CDR3, as DNA: TGCGCCAGCCGACTAGCGGGGGGGCAGAATGAGCAGTTCTTC. It is translated as CASRLAGGQNEQFF.

Turning to this clonotype: This may be a read error: a much more frequent sequence differs by one nucleotide. The chain recombines TRBV27 with TRBJ2-7; perhaps TRBD1 as D (6 bases). Trimming left V 5 bases short and J 3 bases short, with 17 bases between. Looked up from germline, CDR1 is MNHEY and CDR2 is SMNVEV (reference sequence). This CDR3 spans 15 amino acids. As DNA, the CDR3 is TGTGCCAGCAGTGCCGGGACACACGGATTCTACGAGCAGTACGTC. Its translation is CASSAGTHGFYEQYV.

For this clonotype: This sequence may be a read error, since a much larger clone differs from it by one base. CDR3 in DNA: TGTGCCATCAGGGGAAACTACAATGAGCAGTACTTC. Translation: CAIRGNYNEQYF. The V and J genes are TRBV10-3 and TRBJ2-7; D is unclear. V lost 6 bases and J lost 7, with 13 bases in between. Germline-derived CDR1 and CDR2 are ENHRY and SYGVKD. This CDR3 spans 12 amino acids.

The rearrangement uses TRBV7-9 and TRBJ1-4; no reliable D call. CDR1 and CDR2 (germline): SEHNR, FQNEAQ (reference sequence). CDR3 length: 15 amino acids. With 7 bases removed from V and 3 bases from J, the gap between germline ends came to 15 bases. The CDR3 nucleotides read TGTGCCAGCACCTCCGTCGGACTAGCTAATGAAAAACTGTTTTTT. Protein product: CASTSVGLANEKLFF.

This clonotype was observed a few times. The CDR3 DNA follows: TGTGCCAGCAGGCTAAGGGTTTCCCCCCAAGAGACCCAGTACTTC. Amino acid sequence: CASRLRVSPQETQYF. V is TRBV7-2 and J is TRBJ2-5; no clear D. CDR3 length: 15 amino acids. V shed 6 bases and J shed 1 base, with 15 bases lying between them. Germline V lookup: CDR1 SGHTA, CDR2 FQGNSA.